The clone carrying this TCR beta chain was seen ten or more times. They isolated at least 6.5 million PBMCs from each sample. These data originate in a study of blood T cells in healthy people across ages. For the second PCR, which ran for roughly 6 to 12 cycles, a sample-barcoded 5' primer and a J-beta primer mix were used. In TCRdb, the 5' RACE reads were re-called with MiXCR into one record per CDR3 protein. The sample carries roughly 900,000 distinct CDR3 sequences, more than 25% recorded once. The CDR3 loop spans 14 amino acids. Trimming took 3 bases from V and 9 from J; bases not matched to a gene: 7. Germline V gene sequence: CDR1 MNHEY, CDR2 SVGEGT.

This receptor was obtained from a woman aged 80 or older in good health. V gene TRBV6-2 or TRBV6-3 combines with J gene TRBJ2-4, with 8 bases matching TRBD1. The sequencing input was blood. The CDR3 loop reads CASSYMTGVSIQYF. CDR3 DNA: TGTGCCAGCAGTTATATGACAGGGGTGAGCATTCAGTACTTC.